Sequencing of this TCR beta chain was carried out in a study of identical twins. TCRdb reanalysed the 5' RACE reads using MiXCR and keeps one entry per CDR3 protein. In the table there are some 100,000 distinct CDR3 sequences, under 6.5% of which are singletons. Study-level points and caveats: In zero-insertion analyses, partial confounding could arise from invariant MAIT and iNKT cells.

This clonotype showed up just a few times. Its antigen remains unidentified. CDR1 is SNHLY and CDR2 is FYNNEI in the germline V gene. Trimming pared 3 bases from V and 3 bases from J, leaving 5 bases between. The CDR3 runs to 12 residues. This receptor was identified in a woman in her fifties or sixties in good health. Sequences were obtained from memory T cells sorted from blood. V is TRBV2 and J is TRBJ1-1; D unclear. The CDR3 sequence: CASSDQDTEAFF. In DNA, the CDR3 is TGTGCCAGCAGTGACCAAGACACTGAAGCTTTCTTT.